These 10 T cell receptor beta chains share one sample of origin, sequenced in a study of shared clonotypes between healthy human individuals. Only in-frame clones appear in the TCRdb table, and some are missing; sequencing was by immunoSEQ multiplex PCR. The sample lists 2 million to 2.5 million clones; 90% to 97% were seen once. The source material was naive CD4+ T cells sorted from blood. The subset is: CD45RA+ positively selected. The receptors here all came from a man younger than 35 in good health.

Turning to this clone: Mismatch with germline at one junction end may stem from a read error. This rearrangement joins TRBV6-1 to TRBJ1-1; D is unclear. Germline V gene lookup returns CDR1 MNHNS and CDR2 SASEGT. The CDR3 spans 13 residues. The CDR3 DNA reads as TGTGCCAGCAGTCAAGGTGGGTCTTTGAAGCTTGGCTTT. Its protein product is CASSQGGSLKLGF.

V usage is TRBV2 and J usage is TRBJ1-1; 7 bases match TRBD1. V was clipped by 6 bases and J by 4 bases; unmatched bases: 8. CDR1 SNHLY and CDR2 FYNNEI come from the germline V gene. CDR3 size: 14 residues. The CDR3 coding sequence is TGTGCCAGCAGGAACGAAGCAGGGGGCACTGAAGCTTTCTTT. Residues: CASRNEAGGTEAFF.

This clone was observed a handful of times. The chain joins TRBV30 to TRBJ2-7; D is uncertain. Germline lookup yields CDR1 GTSNPN and CDR2 SVGIG (reference sequence). This CDR3 region has 12 residues. V lost 0 bases and J 2 bases, leaving 5 bases between the germline ends. CDR3 residues: CAWSVKAYEQYF. CDR3 nucleotides: TGTGCCTGGAGTGTAAAGGCCTACGAGCAGTACTTC. The whole variable domain, filled in from reference TRBV30 and TRBJ2-7, reads SQTIHQWPATLVQPVGSPLSLECTVEGTSNPNLYWYRQAAGRGLQLLFYSVGIGQISSEVPQNLSASRPQDRQFILSSKKLLLSDSGFYLCAWSVKAYEQYFGPGTRLTVT.

The rearrangement links TRBV30 to TRBJ2-2; D gene unclear. CDR1 is GTSNPN and CDR2 is SVGIG in the germline V gene (reference sequence). The CDR3 has 11 residues. The V gene lost 2 bases and the J gene lost 6 bases, with 4 bases spanning the gap. The CDR3 here is CAWSLPGELFF. CDR3 in DNA: TGTGCCTGGAGTCTCCCCGGGGAGCTGTTTTTT.

J is TRBJ1-2 and V is TRBV7-8; D is unclear. The germline V gene has CDR1 SGHVS and CDR2 FQNEAQ. This CDR3 spans 19 amino acids. Trimming cost V 1 base and J 8 bases, with 29 bases left between them. The CDR3 sequence: CASSLGSKSSGVALRGYTF. The CDR3 DNA sequence: TGTGCCAGCAGCTTAGGTTCTAAATCGAGCGGGGTAGCCTTACGGGGCTACACCTTC.

This sequence joins TRBV14 and TRBJ2-5, with D possibly matching TRBD1 (6 bases). With 6 bases removed from V and 1 base from J, the gap between germline ends came to 18 bases. Germline CDR1 is SGHDN and CDR2 is FVKESK. This CDR3 has 16 residues. DNA for the CDR3: TGTGCCAGCAGACGAAGTGGGACACTGGGCCAAGAGACCCAGTACTTC. Amino acids: CASRRSGTLGQETQYF.

The gene calls are TRBV11-3 and TRBJ1-1, with D hard to call. Trimming removed 2 bases from V and 1 base from J, with 5 bases in between. The CDR3 consists of 13 residues. Germline lookup yields CDR1 SGHNT and CDR2 YENEEA. The CDR3 DNA is TGTGCCAGCAGCTTAATCCAGAACACTGAAGCTTTCTTT. Residues: CASSLIQNTEAFF.

This clone was counted once. CDR3 DNA: TGTGCCAGCAGCTTGTTGGTAGCGGGGTCTAGCACAGATACGCAGTATTTT. Translating gives CASSLLVAGSSTDTQYF. The chain has TRBV5-4 and TRBJ2-3; 8 nucleotides match TRBD2. The V gene's germline CDR1 is SGHNT and CDR2 YYREEE (reference sequence). V lost 1 base to trimming and J lost 0 bases; unmatched junction nucleotides: 7. This CDR3 region has 17 residues. Based on the CDR3 plus reference TRBV5-4 and TRBJ2-3, the full variable domain is ETGVTQSPTHLIKTRGQQVTLRCSSQSGHNTVSWYQQALGQGPQFIFQYYREEENGRGNFPPRFSGLQFPNYSSELNVNALELDDSALYLCASSLLVAGSSTDTQYFGPGTRLTVL.

CDR3 loop: CASSPPLAGSNEQFF. The CDR3 bases are TGTGCCAGCTCACCACCACTAGCGGGAAGCAATGAGCAGTTCTTC. V is TRBV18 and J is TRBJ2-1; 10 nucleotides match TRBD2. Germline V lookup: CDR1 KGHSH, CDR2 LQKENI. The CDR3 totals 15 residues. V lost 0 bases and J lost 6; bases outside the gene matches: 2. Variable domain in full (rest from reference TRBV18 and TRBJ2-1): NAGVMQNPRHLVRRRGQEARLRCSPMKGHSHVYWYRQLPEEGLKFMVYLQKENIIDESGMPKERFSAEFPKEGPSILRIQQVVRGDSAAYFCASSPPLAGSNEQFFGPGTRLTVL.

V gene TRBV6-5 combines with J gene TRBJ2-1; D ambiguous. Trimming removed 4 bases at V and 1 base at J, with 8 bases between. From germline, CDR1 is MNHEY and CDR2 SVGAGI. The CDR3 runs 14 residues. The CDR3 region has the DNA TGTGCCAGCAGTTCGGAAATATCCTACAATGAGCAGTTCTTC. Amino acids: CASSSEISYNEQFF.